This entry lists 11 T cell receptor beta chains sequenced from one sample in a study of HIV-infected patients and healthy controls. MiXCR, run by TCRdb on the 5' RACE reads, gives a single entry per CDR3 protein. Of some 67,000 distinct CDR3 sequences in the sample, about 15% are singletons; the top ten hold about 6%. Material: CD4+ T cells from blood. The receptors shown here come from a human donor in good health.

The rearrangement joins TRBV18 to TRBJ1-1; D is undetermined. V lost 4 bases and J 0 bases, leaving 12 bases between the germline ends. The CDR3 contains 15 residues. Germline V gene data show CDR1 as KGHSH and CDR2 as LQKENI. DNA of the CDR3: TGTGCCAGCTCACAACTCGGACGGATGAACACTGAAGCTTTCTTT. It encodes CASSQLGRMNTEAFF.

This clonotype was seen just once. The rearrangement links TRBV18 to TRBJ2-1; 7 positions agree with TRBD2. The CDR3 sequence is 14 residues long. V lost 3 bases to trimming and J lost 6 bases; unmatched junction nucleotides: 5. CDR1 and CDR2 (germline): KGHSH, LQKENI. CDR3 DNA sequence: TGTGCCAGCTCACCCAAGACTAGCTCCAATGAGCAGTTCTTC. Residues: CASSPKTSSNEQFF.

There are a few counts of this clonotype. This chain uses TRBV27 with TRBJ2-4, with 9 bases fitting TRBD2. CDR1 is MNHEY and CDR2 is SMNVEV in the germline V gene (reference sequence). CDR3 length: 17 amino acids. The trim removed 10 bases at V and 0 bases at J, leaving 13 bases unmatched. The CDR3 coding sequence is TGTGCCATCCTGAGCGGGGGGAAATCGTTAGCCAAAAACATTCAGTACTTC. It specifies CAILSGGKSLAKNIQYF.

This clonotype was observed a few times. The genes are TRBV18 and TRBJ2-2; no clear D gene. The CDR3 has 16 amino acids. V lost 4 bases, J lost 0 bases, and 12 bases lay in between. Germline loops: CDR1 KGHSH, CDR2 LQKENI. The CDR3 loop reads CASSRWQPPNTGELFF. In DNA, the CDR3 is TGTGCCAGCTCACGTTGGCAGCCCCCGAACACCGGGGAGCTGTTTTTT.

Only a few counts were recorded for this clonotype. CDR3 sequence (DNA): TGTGCCAGCAGCGCACAGGCTCCTAGCGCTGGAGAGACCCAGTACTTC. Translating gives CASSAQAPSAGETQYF. The chain combines TRBV7-2 with TRBJ2-5; D is perhaps TRBD2 (6 bases). V was pared by 5 bases and J by 4 bases, with 20 bases between. This CDR3 spans 16 amino acids. Germline V lookup: CDR1 SGHTA, CDR2 FQGNSA.

The sample holds many counts of this clonotype. The V call is TRBV5-1, the J call TRBJ2-5; the D is unclear. Germline V CDR1 and CDR2: SGHRS, YFSETQ. CDR3 size: 14 residues. V gave up 0 bases and J gave up 2 bases, with 8 bases separating them. CDR3 bases: TGCGCCAGCAGCTTGGCTGGAGCTCAAGAGACCCAGTACTTC. It translates to CASSLAGAQETQYF. Full variable domain (missing parts from reference TRBV5-1 and TRBJ2-5): KAGVTQTPRYLIKTRGQQVTLSCSPISGHRSVSWYQQTPGQGLQFLFEYFSETQRNKGNFPGRFSGRQFSNSRSEMNVSTLELGDSALYLCASSLAGAQETQYFGPGTRLLVL.

Regarding this clonotype: With a much larger clone just one base away, this may be a read error. V usage is TRBV20-1 and J usage is TRBJ1-3, with D uncertain. This CDR3 is built from 13 residues. Germline V gene lookup returns CDR1 DFQATT and CDR2 SNEGSKA (reference sequence). The CDR3 DNA is TGCAGAGCTAGAGTGGAGGGCCGAAACACCATATATTTT. This encodes CRARVEGRNTIYF.

V and J are TRBV30 and TRBJ2-5; 12 positions match TRBD2. CDR1 GTSNPN and CDR2 SVGIG come from the germline V gene (reference sequence). CDR3 length equals 18 residues. J lost 5 bases, V lost 0 bases, and 13 bases had no gene match. The CDR3 region is CAWSVLAGGRFQLETQYF. DNA of the CDR3: TGTGCCTGGAGTGTTCTAGCGGGGGGGCGATTCCAGTTGGAGACCCAGTACTTC.

This clonotype was counted at least ten times. The rearrangement links TRBV7-6 to TRBJ2-5, with TRBD1 matching over 7 bases. This CDR3 is 14 amino acids long. Germline CDR1 SGHVS, CDR2 FNYEAQ. The trim removed 7 bases at V and 1 base at J, leaving 6 bases unmatched. The CDR3 is CASKGDRSQETQYF. The CDR3, as DNA: TGTGCCAGCAAGGGGGACAGATCCCAAGAGACCCAGTACTTC.

The chain has TRBV11-2 and TRBJ2-1, with a tentative D call TRBD2 (5 bases). Germline CDR1 is SGHAT and CDR2 is FQNNGV. The CDR3 totals 11 residues. V dropped 11 bases and J dropped 9 bases, with 14 bases sitting between them. The chain's CDR3 is CAAGEAVEQFF. Written as DNA, the CDR3 is TGTGCCGCCGGGGAAGCCGTTGAGCAGTTCTTC.

The rearrangement uses TRBV6-5 and TRBJ2-7; TRBD1 matches 7 bases. Germline V gene data show CDR1 as MNHEY and CDR2 as SVGAGI. V was clipped by 5 bases and J by 4 bases; unmatched bases: 5. This CDR3 region has 13 residues. The CDR3 loop is CASSPRQGYEQYF. The CDR3 DNA reads as TGTGCCAGCAGTCCCCGACAGGGATACGAGCAGTACTTC.